This TCR beta chain was profiled in a study of T-cell reconstitution after alpha-beta-depleted transplantation in children. V lost 7 bases, J lost 3 bases, and 5 bases stayed unmatched. The V gene's germline CDR1 is DFQATT and CDR2 SNEGSKA (reference sequence). The CDR3 sequence is 13 residues long. For TCRbeta, the library was prepared with unique molecular identifiers. MiXCR was run by TCRdb on the PCR reads, yielding one entry per CDR3 protein. This table has some 490,000 distinct CDR3 sequences, roughly an eighth appearing once. Many counts were recorded for this clonotype. The sequenced sample was PBMCs from the stem cell graft donor, obtained from the stem cell graft. The chain recombines TRBV20-1 with TRBJ2-3, with 9 bases identical to TRBD2. The TCR was taken from a human donor who donated a stem cell graft to a child with combined immunodeficiency. CDR3 protein: CSVASGITDTQYF. The CDR3, as DNA: TGCAGTGTAGCTAGCGGGATAACAGATACGCAGTATTTT.